This TCR beta chain was obtained from a study of OX40 agonist ivuxolimab in advanced cancers. Turning to the study itself: Dosing consisted of intravenous ivuxolimab at 0.01 to 10 mg/kg every 2 weeks. Study-level results: At doses 0.1 to 3.0 mg/kg, CD4+ and CD8+ clones expanded. In CD8+ T cells, expanded clones were on average more numerous than in CD4+.

The method was immunoSEQ multiplex PCR; TCRdb's version includes in-frame clones alone and lacks a portion of them. The data hold more than 55,000 clones, with about 85% observed a single time. With respect to this clone: No antigen is known for it.

Patients with autoimmune history or systemic immunosuppression were excluded. V lost 2 bases to trimming and J lost 0 bases, with 7 bases between them. This CDR3 has 14 amino acids. CDR1 is MNHEY and CDR2 is SVGAGI in the germline V gene. The sequence derives from an adult with an advanced solid tumor such as melanoma, head and neck, liver or kidney cancer. The chain is built from TRBV6-5 and TRBJ2-5; D gene ambiguous. The sample here was CD4+ or CD8+ T cells sorted from blood, taken in a trial of the OX40 agonist ivuxolimab. The CDR3: CASSYEGHQETQYF. In nucleotides, the CDR3 is TGTGCCAGCAGTTACGAAGGCCACCAAGAGACCCAGTACTTC.